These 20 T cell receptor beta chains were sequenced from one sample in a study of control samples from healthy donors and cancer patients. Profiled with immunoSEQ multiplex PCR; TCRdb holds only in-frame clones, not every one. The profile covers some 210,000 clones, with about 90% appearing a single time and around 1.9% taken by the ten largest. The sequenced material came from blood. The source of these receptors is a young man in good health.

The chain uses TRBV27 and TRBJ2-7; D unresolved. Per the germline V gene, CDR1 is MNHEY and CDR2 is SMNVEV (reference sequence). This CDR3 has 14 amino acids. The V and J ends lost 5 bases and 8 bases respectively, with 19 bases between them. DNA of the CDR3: TGTGCCAGCAGTCCGACCCCTCTCCCTACGCAGCAGTACTTC. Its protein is CASSPTPLPTQQYF.

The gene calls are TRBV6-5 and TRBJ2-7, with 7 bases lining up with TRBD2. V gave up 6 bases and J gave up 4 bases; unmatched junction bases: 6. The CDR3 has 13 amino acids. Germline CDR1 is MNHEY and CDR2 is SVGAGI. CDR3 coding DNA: TGTGCCAGCAGCCCCCCGGGGGGTTACGAGCAGTACTTC. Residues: CASSPPGGYEQYF.

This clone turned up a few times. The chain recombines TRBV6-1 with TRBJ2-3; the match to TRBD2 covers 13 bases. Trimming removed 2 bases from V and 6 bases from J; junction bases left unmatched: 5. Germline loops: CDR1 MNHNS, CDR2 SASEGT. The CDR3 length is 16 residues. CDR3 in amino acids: CASSETSGGGSDTQYF. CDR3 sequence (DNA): TGTGCCAGCAGTGAAACTAGCGGGGGGGGGTCGGATACGCAGTATTTT.

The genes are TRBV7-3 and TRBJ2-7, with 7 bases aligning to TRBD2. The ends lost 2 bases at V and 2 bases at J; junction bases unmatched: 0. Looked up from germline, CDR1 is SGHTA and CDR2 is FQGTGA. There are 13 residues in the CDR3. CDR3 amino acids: CASSLGLAYEQYF. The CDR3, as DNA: TGTGCCAGCAGCTTAGGACTAGCCTACGAGCAGTACTTC.

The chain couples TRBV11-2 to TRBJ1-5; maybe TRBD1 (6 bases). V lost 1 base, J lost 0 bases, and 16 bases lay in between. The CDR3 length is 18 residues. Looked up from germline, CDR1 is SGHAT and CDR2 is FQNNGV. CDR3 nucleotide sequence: TGTGCCAGCAGCTTAGTGGCTCAGGGGAAAAATAGCAATCAGCCCCAGCATTTT. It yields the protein CASSLVAQGKNSNQPQHF. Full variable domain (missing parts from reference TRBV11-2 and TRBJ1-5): EAGVAQSPRYKIIEKRQSVAFWCNPISGHATLYWYQQILGQGPKLLIQFQNNGVVDDSQLPKDRFSAERLKGVDSTLKIQPAKLEDSAVYLCASSLVAQGKNSNQPQHFGDGTRLSIL.

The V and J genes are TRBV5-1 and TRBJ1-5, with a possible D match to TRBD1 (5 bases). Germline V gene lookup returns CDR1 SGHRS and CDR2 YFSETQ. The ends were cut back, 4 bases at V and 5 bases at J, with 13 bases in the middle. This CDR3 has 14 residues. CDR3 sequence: CASSRGAGDQPQHF. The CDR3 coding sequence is TGCGCCAGCAGCCGCGGGGCGGGTGATCAGCCCCAGCATTTT.

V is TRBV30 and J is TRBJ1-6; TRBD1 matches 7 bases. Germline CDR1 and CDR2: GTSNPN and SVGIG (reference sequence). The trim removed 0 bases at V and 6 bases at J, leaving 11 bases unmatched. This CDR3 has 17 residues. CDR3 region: CAWSVREGANSNSPLHF. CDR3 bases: TGTGCCTGGAGTGTACGAGAGGGGGCCAACTCTAATTCACCCCTCCACTTT.

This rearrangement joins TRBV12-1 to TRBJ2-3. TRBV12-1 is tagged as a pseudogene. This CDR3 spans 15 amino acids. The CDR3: CASSFVGGPYHHRYF. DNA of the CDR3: TGTGCCAGCAGCTTTGTAGGGGGGCCCTATCATCATCGGTATTTT.

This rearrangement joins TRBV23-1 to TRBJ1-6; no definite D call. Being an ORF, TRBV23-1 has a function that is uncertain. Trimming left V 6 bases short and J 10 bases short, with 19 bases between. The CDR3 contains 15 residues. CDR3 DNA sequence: TGCGCCAGCAGGAGAATGCAGGCCGCGCAATCACCCCTCCACTTT. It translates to CASRRMQAAQSPLHF.

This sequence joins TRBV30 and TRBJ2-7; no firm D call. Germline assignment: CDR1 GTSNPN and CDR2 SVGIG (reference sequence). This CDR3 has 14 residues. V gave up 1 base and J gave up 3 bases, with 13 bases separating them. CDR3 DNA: TGTGCCTGGAGTGGGGTTACGACGCTCTACGAGCAGTACTTC. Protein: CAWSGVTTLYEQYF.

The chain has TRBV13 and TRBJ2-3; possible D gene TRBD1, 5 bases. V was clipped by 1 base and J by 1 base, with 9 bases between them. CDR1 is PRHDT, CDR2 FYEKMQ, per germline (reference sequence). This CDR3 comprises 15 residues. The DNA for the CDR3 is TGTGCCAGCAGCTTAGCAGGGCAGGGCACAGATACGCAGTATTTT. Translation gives CASSLAGQGTDTQYF.

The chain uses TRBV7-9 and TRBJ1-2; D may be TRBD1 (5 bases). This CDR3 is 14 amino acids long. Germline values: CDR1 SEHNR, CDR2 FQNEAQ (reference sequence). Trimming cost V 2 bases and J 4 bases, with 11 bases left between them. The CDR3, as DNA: TGTGCCAGCAGCTTAAGCAGGGCCCTCTATGGCTACACCTTC. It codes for CASSLSRALYGYTF.

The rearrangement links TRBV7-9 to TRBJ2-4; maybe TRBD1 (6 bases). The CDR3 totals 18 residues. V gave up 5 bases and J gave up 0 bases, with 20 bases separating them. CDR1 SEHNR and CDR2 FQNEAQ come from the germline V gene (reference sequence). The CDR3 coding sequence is TGTGCCAGCAGCGGAGAAGGGACACTTTCTATAGCCAAAAACATTCAGTACTTC. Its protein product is CASSGEGTLSIAKNIQYF.

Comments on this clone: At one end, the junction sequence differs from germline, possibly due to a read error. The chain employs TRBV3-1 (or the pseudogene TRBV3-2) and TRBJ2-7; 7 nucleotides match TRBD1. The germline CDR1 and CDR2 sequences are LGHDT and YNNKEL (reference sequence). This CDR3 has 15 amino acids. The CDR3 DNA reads TGTGCCAGCAGCCAAAGGGGACAGAGCTCCCACGAGCAGTACTTC. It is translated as CASSQRGQSSHEQYF.

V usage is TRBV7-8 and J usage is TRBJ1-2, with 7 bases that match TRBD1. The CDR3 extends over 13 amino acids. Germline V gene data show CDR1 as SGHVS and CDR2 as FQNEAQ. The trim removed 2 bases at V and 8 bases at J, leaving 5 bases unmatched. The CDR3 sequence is CASSLRQGVGYTF. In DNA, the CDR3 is TGTGCCAGCAGCTTACGACAGGGTGTGGGCTACACCTTC.

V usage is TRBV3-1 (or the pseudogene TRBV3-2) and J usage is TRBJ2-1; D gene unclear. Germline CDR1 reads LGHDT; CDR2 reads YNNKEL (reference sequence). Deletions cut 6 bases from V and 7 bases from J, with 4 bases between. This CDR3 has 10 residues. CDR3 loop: CASSGNEQFF. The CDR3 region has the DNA TGTGCCAGCAGTGGGAATGAGCAGTTCTTC.

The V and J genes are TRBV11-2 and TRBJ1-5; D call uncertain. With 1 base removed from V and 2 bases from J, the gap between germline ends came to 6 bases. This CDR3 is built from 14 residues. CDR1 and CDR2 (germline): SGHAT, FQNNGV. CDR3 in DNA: TGTGCCAGCAGCTTAGTATCAGGCAATCAGCCCCAGCATTTT. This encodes CASSLVSGNQPQHF.

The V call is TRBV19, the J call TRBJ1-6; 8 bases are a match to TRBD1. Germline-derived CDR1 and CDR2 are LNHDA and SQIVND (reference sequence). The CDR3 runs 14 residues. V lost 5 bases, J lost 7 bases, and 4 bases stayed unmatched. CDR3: CASSQRTGNSPLHF. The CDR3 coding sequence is TGTGCCAGTAGTCAACGGACAGGGAATTCACCCCTCCACTTT.

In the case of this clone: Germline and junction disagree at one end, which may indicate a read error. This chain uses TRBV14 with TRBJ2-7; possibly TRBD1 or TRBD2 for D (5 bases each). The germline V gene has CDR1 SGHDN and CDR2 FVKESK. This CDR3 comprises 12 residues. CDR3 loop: CASSYRDPPMHF. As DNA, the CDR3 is TGTGCCAGCAGCTACCGGGACCCTCCAATGCACTTC.

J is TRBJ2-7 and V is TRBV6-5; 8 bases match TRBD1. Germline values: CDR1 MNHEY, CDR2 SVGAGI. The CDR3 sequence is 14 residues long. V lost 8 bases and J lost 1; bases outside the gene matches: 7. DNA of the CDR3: TGTGCCAGCCTGAGGGACAGGACGTCCTACGAGCAGTACTTC. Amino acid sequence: CASLRDRTSYEQYF.